This record covers a single T cell receptor beta chain. Assay used: immunoSEQ multiplex PCR; TCRdb lists only in-frame clones, some missing. Of 70,000 or so clones in the sample, approximately 82% are singletons; the top ten hold roughly 4.4%. This specimen belongs to a study of a mutant IDH1 vaccine in newly diagnosed glioma. Time point: baseline, week 1 (first vaccination visit). Treatment described: pre-vaccination baseline after standard-of-care therapy. CDR3 length: 13 residues. V was trimmed by 1 base and J by 6 bases, leaving 10 bases between them. Germline assignment: CDR1 SGHNT and CDR2 YYREEE (reference sequence).

This chain uses TRBV5-4 with TRBJ1-2; D remains ambiguous. This specimen was peripheral blood mononuclear cells (PBMCs), taken from a glioma patient treated with radiotherapy, temozolomide or both. The sequence was obtained from a woman under 30 with glioma. Some clones in this sample may be carry-over from other donors' samples. CDR3 nucleotides: TGTGCCAGCAGCTTGATGGACCCGGATGGCTACACCTTC. As protein: CASSLMDPDGYTF.